Shown below are 13 T cell receptor beta chains from a single sample sequenced in a study of somatic mutations in cytotoxic T cells in rheumatoid arthritis (TCRdb year 2017). The method behind the library was the immunoSEQ multiplex PCR assay. TCRdb limited this immuneACCESS table to in-frame rearrangements with V and J called. A share of clones is missing; checked studies link under half to unresolved V genes, and the rest is unexplained. The sample has about 17,000 clones on record, roughly 80% of them singletons. Approximately 5% of the sample rests with the top ten. Material for sequencing was CD8+ T cells sorted from blood. Receptor source: an adult with rheumatoid arthritis.

Worth noting for this clone: The junction differs from germline at one of its ends, possibly a read error. The chain is built from TRBV15 and TRBJ1-6; D unresolved. Germline CDR1 is LNHNV and CDR2 is YYDKDF (reference sequence). The CDR3 runs 13 residues. Here the CDR3 DNA reads TGTGCCACCAGCGGAGAATGGAATTCACCCCTCCACTTT. It is translated as CATSGEWNSPLHF.

This chain links TRBV6-5 with TRBJ2-1, with 10 bases that match TRBD2. With V trimmed by 3 bases and J by 9 bases, 11 bases remained unmatched. The germline V gene has CDR1 MNHEY and CDR2 SVGAGI. The CDR3 length is 16 residues. Here the CDR3 reads CASSYGESGGAFEQFF. CDR3 in DNA: TGTGCCAGCAGTTATGGGGAGAGCGGGGGGGCTTTTGAGCAGTTCTTC.

DNA for the CDR3: TGTGCCAGTAGTATAAGGGACTTAACCTATGGCTACACCTTC. It codes for CASSIRDLTYGYTF. This chain uses TRBV19 with TRBJ1-2; TRBD1 might be the D (5 bases). V was clipped by 2 bases and J by 4 bases, with 11 bases between them. This CDR3 comprises 14 residues. CDR1 LNHDA and CDR2 SQIVND come from the germline V gene (reference sequence).

The CDR3 DNA reads as TGTGCCAGCAGCTTAGGCTTCGGGTCCGACTACGAGCAGTACTTC. It yields the protein CASSLGFGSDYEQYF. The rearrangement links TRBV11-3 to TRBJ2-7; D is unresolved. The V gene lost 1 base and the J gene lost 3 bases, with 13 bases spanning the gap. CDR3 length equals 15 residues. Germline V gene data show CDR1 as SGHNT and CDR2 as YENEEA.

J is TRBJ2-7 and V is TRBV5-5; no clear D. CDR1 and CDR2 from the germline V gene are SGHKS and YYEKEE (reference sequence). The CDR3 loop spans 11 amino acids. V lost 5 bases to trimming and J lost 4 bases, with 7 bases between them. The CDR3 DNA follows: TGTGCCAGCAGGCTGACGTACGAGCAGTACTTC. Encoded protein: CASRLTYEQYF.

The chain carries TRBV30 and TRBJ2-3; D is unresolved. CDR3 size: 15 residues. Trimming removed 7 bases from V and 0 bases from J, with 17 bases in between. Per the germline V gene, CDR1 is GTSNPN and CDR2 is SVGIG (reference sequence). The CDR3 is CALGQASTSTDTQYF. In DNA, the CDR3 is TGTGCCTTAGGGCAGGCATCTACAAGCACAGATACGCAGTATTTT.

The chain carries TRBV6-5 and TRBJ1-2; TRBD1 matches 7 bases. The length of the CDR3 is 15 residues. The germline V gene encodes CDR1 MNHEY and CDR2 SVGAGI. V trimming: 0 bases; J trimming: 2 bases; junction bases outside the gene matches: 3. CDR3 region: CASSYSGGWNYGYTF. The CDR3 bases are TGTGCCAGCAGTTACTCAGGGGGCTGGAACTATGGCTACACCTTC.

This clone occurred a few times. J is TRBJ2-1 and V is TRBV5-1, with TRBD1 matching over 10 bases. This CDR3 comprises 16 residues. The V gene's germline CDR1 is SGHRS and CDR2 YFSETQ. Unmatched junction bases numbered 8, after V lost 3 bases and J lost 5 bases. The CDR3, as DNA: TGCGCCAGCAGCTCTTCCGGGACAGGGGTTCACAATGAGCAGTTCTTC. Protein product: CASSSSGTGVHNEQFF.

This chain uses TRBV11-2 with TRBJ1-6; D is undetermined. This CDR3 has 15 residues. Trimming took off 1 base at V and 9 bases at J, with 13 bases between the two ends. Germline V CDR1 and CDR2: SGHAT, FQNNGV. CDR3 in amino acids: CASSLASGNSSPLHF. Here the CDR3 DNA reads TGTGCCAGCAGCTTAGCGAGTGGGAACAGTTCACCCCTCCACTTT.

This clone was counted between two and nine times. The CDR3 here is CASSLDGSGVSETQYF. The CDR3, as DNA: TGTGCCAGCAGTTTAGACGGTAGCGGGGTGTCGGAGACCCAGTACTTC. This chain connects TRBV27 to TRBJ2-5; 8 bases fit TRBD2. The CDR3 has 16 residues. V shed 2 bases, J shed 5 bases, and the junction held 10 bases outside the gene matches. Germline loops: CDR1 MNHEY, CDR2 SMNVEV (reference sequence).

V gene TRBV19 combines with J gene TRBJ2-7; no clear D. The CDR3 length is 15 residues. Germline values: CDR1 LNHDA, CDR2 SQIVND (reference sequence). The V gene lost 2 bases and the J gene lost 4 bases, with 15 bases spanning the gap. The CDR3 loop reads CASSILADKGYEQYF. The CDR3 bases are TGTGCCAGTAGTATACTGGCAGACAAGGGATACGAGCAGTACTTC.

The V gene is TRBV2, the J gene TRBJ2-1; 10 nucleotides agree with TRBD2. The V gene end was trimmed by 8 bases and the J gene end by 4 bases; junction bases not matched to a gene: 8. Per the germline V gene, CDR1 is SNHLY and CDR2 is FYNNEI. CDR3 length equals 15 residues. CDR3 in amino acids: CASRGTSVTYNEQFF. DNA for the CDR3: TGTGCCAGCCGCGGGACTAGCGTCACTTACAATGAGCAGTTCTTC.

The chain recombines TRBV5-5 with TRBJ1-2; D may be TRBD1 (5 bases). The ends were cut back, 1 base at V and 1 base at J, with 11 bases in the middle. The CDR3 contains 15 residues. Germline V gives CDR1 SGHKS, CDR2 YYEKEE (reference sequence). The CDR3 loop is CASSLRQNINYGYTF. Here the CDR3 DNA reads TGTGCCAGCAGCTTGAGACAGAACATTAACTATGGCTACACCTTC.